This TCR beta chain was retrieved from a study of shared clonotypes between healthy human individuals. V was pared by 5 bases and J by 2 bases, with 13 bases between. Germline V gene lookup returns CDR1 SGHTA and CDR2 FQGNSA. The CDR3 extends over 14 amino acids. The sample holds a few counts of this clone. Its antigen is not known. Assay: immunoSEQ multiplex PCR; the TCRdb copy retains only in-frame clones and omits some. The profile shows about 1.1 million clones, approximately 80% of them singletons. General study results and limits: Genetic and exposure-history diversity was limited by the few donors.

This sequence originates from a young man in good health. Some clones in this sample may be carry-over from other donors' samples. Source material: memory CD4+ T cells from PBMCs. Subset meaning: CD45RA-negative fraction. The J gene is TRBJ2-7, the V gene TRBV7-2; D may be TRBD1 (6 bases). The CDR3 protein is CASSRDRTTYEQYF. In DNA form, the CDR3 reads TGTGCCAGCAGCCGAGACAGGACAACCTACGAGCAGTACTTC.